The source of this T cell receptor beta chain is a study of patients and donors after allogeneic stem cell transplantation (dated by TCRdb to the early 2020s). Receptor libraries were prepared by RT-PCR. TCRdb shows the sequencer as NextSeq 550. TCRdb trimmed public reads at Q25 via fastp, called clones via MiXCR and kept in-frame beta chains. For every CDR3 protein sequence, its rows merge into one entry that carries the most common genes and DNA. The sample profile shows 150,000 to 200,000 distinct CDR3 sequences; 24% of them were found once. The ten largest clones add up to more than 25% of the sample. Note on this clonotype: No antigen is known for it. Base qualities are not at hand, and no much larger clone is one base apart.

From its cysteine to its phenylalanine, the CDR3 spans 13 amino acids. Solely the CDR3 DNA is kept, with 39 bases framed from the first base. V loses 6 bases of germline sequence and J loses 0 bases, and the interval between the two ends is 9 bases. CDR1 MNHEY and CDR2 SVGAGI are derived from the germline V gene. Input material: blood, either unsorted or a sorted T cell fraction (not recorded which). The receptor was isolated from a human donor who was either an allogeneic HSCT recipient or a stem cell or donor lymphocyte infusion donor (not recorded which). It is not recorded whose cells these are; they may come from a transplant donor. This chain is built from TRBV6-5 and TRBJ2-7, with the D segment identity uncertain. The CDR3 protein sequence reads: CASSLTTSYEQYF. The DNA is TGTGCCAGCAGCCTTACTACCTCCTACGAGCAGTACTTC.